This TCR beta chain stems from a study of T cells in localized non-small cell lung cancer. Study-wide points: For the top 100 tumor clones, a median approximately 50 also appeared in adjacent lung. Only one tumor region went through sequencing, so heterogeneity may still be there.

The CDR3 has 15 residues. The V gene's germline CDR1 is SNHLY and CDR2 FYNNEI. J was trimmed by 1 base and V by 8 bases; bases with no gene match: 8. Worth noting for this clone: The antigen remains undetermined.

Profiling relied on immunoSEQ multiplex PCR, and the TCRdb table lists in-frame clones only, not all of them. The data show about 45,000 clones, with more than 85% seen just once and roughly 10% held by the top ten. The source of this sequence is a woman aged 35 to 75 with stage II lung adenocarcinoma. Sequenced material: PBMCs, taken before any cancer treatment. This rearrangement joins TRBV2 to TRBJ1-5, with 7 bases aligning to TRBD1. CDR3 coding DNA: TGTGCCAGCGCTCTACAGGGGATCAGCAATCAGCCCCAGCATTTT. This sequence encodes CASALQGISNQPQHF.